This TCR beta chain came from a study of blood T cell repertoires in COVID-19. The overall study: Samples taken during acute and convalescent COVID-19 were collected in the United States, Italy and Spain. Sample material is recorded as cDNA or gDNA derived from T cells, B-cell-depleted T cells, or PBMCs.

Source study methods: From reference gene primer amplification, estimates of nucleated cell counts were derived. Sequenced by immunoSEQ multiplex PCR; TCRdb stores in-frame clones only, minus some. D and trimming were read from the DNA, whereas the V and J calls and clone size are those reported in that table. Of approximately 240,000 clones in the sample, about 80% were seen once. The sequencing sample was made of peripheral blood. The sequence came from a woman in her thirties who had recovered from COVID-19.

DNA for the CDR3: TGCGCCAGCAGCGCCGAGGGGGATAAGGCTTTCTTT. Amino acids: CASSAEGDKAFF. V usage is TRBV5-1 and J usage is TRBJ1-1; D perhaps matches TRBD1 (6 bases). V lost 4 bases and J 11 bases, leaving 15 bases between the germline ends. This CDR3 has 12 amino acids. Germline V gene lookup returns CDR1 SGHRS and CDR2 YFSETQ. Full variable domain (rest looked up from reference TRBV5-1 and TRBJ1-1): KAGVTQTPRYLIKTRGQQVTLSCSPISGHRSVSWYQQTPGQGLQFLFEYFSETQRNKGNFPGRFSGRQFSNSRSEMNVSTLELGDSALYLCASSAEGDKAFFGQGTRLTVV.